Following are 5 T cell receptor beta chains from one sample sequenced in a study of identical twins. TCRdb reprocessed the 5' RACE reads with MiXCR, giving one entry per CDR3 protein. The sample has 430,000 or so distinct CDR3 sequences; 20% to 25% are singletons. These data were also filed under a second study, of T cells expressing NK-cell markers.

The sample was CD4+ T cells sorted from blood. These receptors originate from a woman younger than 35 in good health.

The chain has TRBV4-2 and TRBJ2-2; 16 bases line up with TRBD2. Trimming cost V 4 bases and J 2 bases; bases outside gene matches: 4. The CDR3 has 18 amino acids. Germline V lookup: CDR1 LGHNA, CDR2 YNFKEQ. CDR3 nucleotide sequence: TGTGCCAGCAGCCCCGGGACTAGCGGGGGGGAAAACACCGGGGAGCTGTTTTTT. Amino acid sequence: CASSPGTSGGENTGELFF.

The CDR3: CASSEAGRAHGELFF. In DNA, the CDR3 is TGTGCCAGCAGTGAAGCGGGAAGGGCCCACGGGGAGCTGTTTTTT. V and J are TRBV2 and TRBJ2-2, with no clear D. CDR1 is SNHLY and CDR2 is FYNNEI in the germline V gene. The CDR3 is 15 residues long. Trimming removed 0 bases from V and 7 bases from J, with 12 bases in between. Together with reference TRBV2 and TRBJ2-2, the CDR3 gives the full variable domain: EPEVTQTPSHQVTQMGQEVILRCVPISNHLYFYWYRQILGQKVEFLVSFYNNEISEKSEIFDDQFSVERPDGSNFTLKIRSTKLEDSAMYFCASSEAGRAHGELFFGEGSRLTVL.

DNA for the CDR3: TGCGCCAGCAGCTCAATCCCCCTTTCCACAGATACGCAGTATTTT. Translation gives CASSSIPLSTDTQYF. The V call is TRBV5-1, the J call TRBJ2-3; D is ambiguous. V lost 3 bases to trimming and J lost 2 bases, with 13 bases between them. Germline V gene data show CDR1 as SGHRS and CDR2 as YFSETQ. This CDR3 region has 15 residues. Looking up the rest from reference TRBV5-1 and TRBJ2-3 gives the full variable domain: KAGVTQTPRYLIKTRGQQVTLSCSPISGHRSVSWYQQTPGQGLQFLFEYFSETQRNKGNFPGRFSGRQFSNSRSEMNVSTLELGDSALYLCASSSIPLSTDTQYFGPGTRLTVL.

The chain couples TRBV10-3 to TRBJ2-1; 7 nucleotides line up with TRBD2. Per the germline V gene, CDR1 is ENHRY and CDR2 is SYGVKD. CDR3 length: 13 amino acids. V was clipped by 6 bases and J by 7 bases; unmatched bases: 6. CDR3 residues: CAISRTSLNEQFF. In DNA, the CDR3 is TGTGCCATCAGCAGGACTAGTCTTAATGAGCAGTTCTTC.

The J gene is TRBJ2-7, the V gene TRBV7-2, with TRBD2 matching over 9 bases. V was clipped by 5 bases and J by 8 bases; unmatched bases: 7. This CDR3 spans 13 amino acids. In germline, CDR1 is SGHTA, CDR2 FQGNSA. The CDR3 sequence: CASSAKLAGKQYF. CDR3 in DNA: TGTGCCAGCAGCGCCAAACTAGCGGGCAAGCAGTACTTC.